This T cell receptor (beta chain) derives from a study of early T cells in non-severe SARS-CoV-2 infection. Across the whole study: Bulk RNA taken from unsorted whole blood was sequenced, leaving chains unpaired.

Concerning this clonotype: Its antigen is undetermined.

Overall study results and limits: Anti-spike CD8 specificities were favored by VDJdb matching, whose results missed private and CD4 specificities.

CDR3 size: 13 residues. Trimming left V 7 bases short and J 4 bases short, with 13 bases between. In germline, CDR1 is SGHAT, CDR2 FQNNGV. Molecules of cDNA were individually given unique molecular identifiers that were attached to them. MiXCR, run by TCRdb on the 5' RACE reads, gives a single entry per CDR3 protein. The sample shows more than 45,000 distinct CDR3 sequences, 9.5% to 15% of them seen only once. This clonotype was obtained from an adult who was a healthcare worker with PCR-confirmed SARS-CoV-2 infection or an uninfected control (not recorded which). The V gene is TRBV11-2, the J gene TRBJ1-1; D uncertain. Sequenced input: whole blood. The CDR3 here is CASTYLGSTEAFF. In DNA form, the CDR3 reads TGTGCCAGCACCTACCTCGGTAGCACTGAAGCTTTCTTT.